A selection of T cell receptor beta chains follows, all from one sample in a study of identical twins. MiXCR was run by TCRdb on the 5' RACE reads, yielding one entry per CDR3 protein. This sample has 250,000 to 350,000 distinct CDR3 sequences; less than 9% occur once, and the top ten carry 2.1%. These data also formed part of another study, on yellow fever vaccine responses in identical twins.

The material sequenced was memory (CD45RO+) T cells sorted from blood. These TCRs come from a woman younger than 35 in good health. Both conserved end residues are part of each CDR3.

>TRBJ2-1|14|TRBV6-4
CASSQGQNHHEQFF
>TRBJ2-7|14|TRBV20-1
CSARVERSSYEQYF
>TRBJ1-5|13|TRBV29-1
CSVEPDRGSPQHF
>TRBJ2-1|12|TRBV1
CTSSQEGTGEFF
>TRBJ2-3|14|TRBV10-1
CASSEAQISDTQYF
>TRBJ2-1|14|TRBV27
CASSLGSGYNEQFF
>TRBJ2-7|15|TRBV4-3
CASSPQFTGSYEQYF
>TRBJ2-7|14|TRBV20-1
CSASPGTGPYEQYF
>TRBJ1-1|16|TRBV9
CASSVAPTGGGTEAFF
>TRBJ2-7|15|TRBV5-1
CAGSPGTGGRGEQYF
>TRBJ2-1|16|TRBV7-8
CASSSRRRDRDNEQFF
>TRBJ2-1|17|TRBV28
CASSLSLLAGGTKEQFF
>TRBJ2-7|15|TRBV5-1
CASSLGTGSSYEQYF
>TRBJ2-1|17|TRBV7-9
CASSLLSAGGLRNEQFF
>TRBJ2-2|18|TRBV9
CASSVAGGPATGTGELFF
>TRBJ2-3|14|TRBV29-1
CSVIIGAFPDTQYF
>TRBJ1-2|13|TRBV6-1
CASSEGLGVSYTF
>TRBJ2-1|16|TRBV6-5
CASSYSPQTGFDEQFF
>TRBJ2-3|17|TRBV5-1
CASSLNPIGRSTDTQYF
>TRBJ2-7|15|TRBV12-3/TRBV12-4
CASSSTSGRGYEQYF
>TRBJ2-2|14|TRBV6-1
CASRIYGGTGELFF
>TRBJ1-5|12|TRBV7-6
CASSLWNQPQHF
>TRBJ2-1|13|TRBV10-3
CAIDGTGHNEQFF
>TRBJ1-4|14|TRBV5-1
CASSPGQRGEKLFF
>TRBJ2-1|15|TRBV5-1
CASSLTGNSYNEQFF
>TRBJ2-1|13|TRBV4-1
CASGLAGGNEQFF
>TRBJ1-2|15|TRBV7-9
CASSLYRKENYGYTF
>TRBJ2-7|15|TRBV11-2
CASSLDYAREYEQYF
>TRBJ1-3|16|TRBV20-1
CSARDLGSSSGNTIYF
>TRBJ1-2|16|TRBV24-1
CATSAWGTGDLYGYTF
>TRBJ1-6|13|TRBV28
CASSPQNYSPLHF
>TRBJ1-2|12|TRBV29-1
CSVLDTAYGYTF
>TRBJ1-5|14|TRBV2
CASKRDNSDQPQHF
>TRBJ2-5|14|TRBV5-5
CASSKGGGQETQYF
>TRBJ2-4|16|TRBV7-6
CASSSSTGGAKNIQYF
>TRBJ2-6|15|TRBV5-1
CASSFLVSGANVLTF
>TRBJ2-3|18|TRBV5-6
CASSLRPPNIVITDTQYF